Below, 26 T cell receptor beta chains from the same sample are listed, as sequenced in a study of CD8 T cells in ankylosing spondylitis. Study outcomes and limitations: Typical of ankylosing spondylitis blood, it appeared, was a TCR beta motif of fewer than 10 highly homologous variants.

TCRdb fed the 5' RACE reads into MiXCR, producing one record per CDR3 protein. The sample includes fewer than 550,000 distinct CDR3 sequences, approximately 5.3% of them seen just once. These receptors are not linked to any known antigen. Sequenced: blood, either unsorted or a sorted T cell fraction (not recorded which). These receptor sequences come from a male donor with ankylosing spondylitis.

This clonotype was detected ten times or more. The chain employs TRBV5-1 and TRBJ2-5, with 8 bases fitting TRBD1. Germline values: CDR1 SGHRS, CDR2 YFSETQ. The V segment lost 0 bases and the J segment 2 bases; nucleotides outside the gene matches: 0. The CDR3 has 14 residues. The chain's CDR3 is CASSLGQGQETQYF. DNA for the CDR3: TGCGCCAGCAGCTTGGGACAGGGGCAAGAGACCCAGTACTTC.

This clonotype showed up many times. The chain links TRBV7-3 to TRBJ1-1; 8 bases match TRBD1. There are 14 residues in the CDR3. Germline CDR1 reads SGHTA; CDR2 reads FQGTGA. V was pared by 5 bases and J by 4 bases, with 6 bases of the junction left unmatched. CDR3 loop: CASSPTGVGTEAFF. As DNA, the CDR3 is TGTGCCAGCAGCCCGACAGGGGTGGGCACTGAAGCTTTCTTT.

This clonotype was detected ten times or more. The rearrangement uses TRBV6-2 or TRBV6-3 and TRBJ2-7, with TRBD1 as a possible D gene (8 bases). Trimming took off 0 bases at V and 3 bases at J, with 30 bases between the two ends. Germline V gives CDR1 MNHEY, CDR2 SVGEGT. This CDR3 has 21 residues. The CDR3 DNA sequence: TGTGCCAGCAGTTACTCGACTGGGGGGGTGCAGGGGGCATTCCACAGCTACGAGCAGTACTTC. Translating gives CASSYSTGGVQGAFHSYEQYF.

The chain is built from TRBV7-9 and TRBJ2-3, with 7 bases fitting TRBD1. Germline V gene data show CDR1 as SEHNR and CDR2 as FQNEAQ (reference sequence). The V gene end was trimmed by 5 bases and the J gene end by 0 bases; junction bases not matched to a gene: 8. This CDR3 is built from 16 residues. The CDR3: CASSRQGVKSTDTQYF. The CDR3 DNA reads as TGTGCCAGCAGCCGCCAGGGGGTTAAAAGCACAGATACGCAGTATTTT.

This clonotype was detected only a few times. The chain uses TRBV6-2 or TRBV6-3 and TRBJ2-1, with unresolved D. The germline V and J ends were trimmed by 2 bases and 2 bases, with 10 bases remaining between them. The CDR3 loop spans 15 amino acids. Germline CDR1 and CDR2: MNHEY and SVGEGT. The CDR3 reads CASSYLLGPYNEQFF. In DNA form, the CDR3 reads TGTGCCAGCAGTTACCTTTTAGGCCCCTACAATGAGCAGTTCTTC.

This clonotype was counted many times. This sequence joins TRBV7-9 and TRBJ2-5; D tentatively reads TRBD1 or TRBD2 (6 bases each). V was cut by 1 base and J by 5 bases, with 11 bases left in between. CDR1 is SEHNR, CDR2 FQNEAQ, per germline (reference sequence). The CDR3 contains 14 residues. CDR3 residues: CASSLVGGVETQYF. CDR3 DNA: TGTGCCAGCAGCTTAGTGGGGGGCGTGGAGACCCAGTACTTC. Full variable domain (rest looked up from reference TRBV7-9 and TRBJ2-5): DTGVSQNPRHKITKRGQNVTFRCDPISEHNRLYWYRQTLGQGPEFLTYFQNEAQLEKSRLLSDRFSAERPKGSFSTLEIQRTEQGDSAMYLCASSLVGGVETQYFGPGTRLLVL.

This clonotype occurred many times. The chain is built from TRBV6-6 and TRBJ2-1; D gene uncertain. Germline loops: CDR1 MNHNY, CDR2 SVGAGI (reference sequence). V lost 2 bases and J 7 bases, leaving 3 bases between the germline ends. The CDR3 runs to 11 residues. The CDR3 DNA is TGTGCCAGCAGTTACCTGAATGAGCAGTTCTTC. Its protein product is CASSYLNEQFF.

This clonotype was observed many times. The chain recombines TRBV20-1 with TRBJ2-7, with a weak D call TRBD1 (6 bases). The length of the CDR3 is 14 residues. V lost 4 bases, J lost 2 bases, and 15 bases lay in between. CDR1 and CDR2 (germline): DFQATT, SNEGSKA (reference sequence). CDR3 sequence: CSAIPRDRPYEQYF. CDR3 bases: TGCAGTGCTATTCCCCGAGACAGGCCCTACGAGCAGTACTTC.

The J gene is TRBJ2-1, the V gene TRBV19; 8 bases fit TRBD2. V gave up 1 base and J gave up 8 bases; unmatched junction bases: 10. Germline CDR1 is LNHDA and CDR2 is SQIVND (reference sequence). The CDR3 has 16 amino acids. The DNA of the CDR3 is TGTGCCAGTAGTATAGTGTACGGGAGGGGGAAGGATGAGCAGTTCTTC. Its translation is CASSIVYGRGKDEQFF.

In its sample, this clonotype was seen many times. V gene TRBV9 combines with J gene TRBJ2-1; no firm D call. The V end lost 0 bases, the J end lost 0 bases, and 13 bases lay between the germline ends. CDR3 length: 17 residues. CDR1 is SGDLS, CDR2 YYNGEE, per germline. The CDR3 loop is CASSVGWQSSSYNEQFF. Here the CDR3 DNA reads TGTGCCAGCAGCGTAGGTTGGCAGTCGAGCTCCTACAATGAGCAGTTCTTC.

This clonotype was picked up a small number of times. The rearrangement links TRBV28 to TRBJ2-3; 7 bases align to TRBD2. The CDR3 covers 15 residues. CDR1 and CDR2 (germline): MDHEN, SYDVKM. The V gene end was trimmed by 3 bases and the J gene end by 2 bases; junction bases not matched to a gene: 5. The CDR3 nucleotides read TGTGCCAGCAGTTTGGGGGGGGAAACCACAGATACGCAGTATTTT. This sequence encodes CASSLGGETTDTQYF.

In its sample, this clonotype was seen many times. Here the CDR3 DNA reads TGTGCCAGCAGTTTAATCGCCAGGGGAGCCACTGAAGCTTTCTTT. The encoded protein is CASSLIARGATEAFF. The V gene is TRBV27, the J gene TRBJ1-1; possibly TRBD1 for D (6 bases). Germline V gene sequence: CDR1 MNHEY, CDR2 SMNVEV (reference sequence). The CDR3 consists of 15 residues. The germline V and J ends were trimmed by 2 bases and 4 bases, with 14 bases remaining between them.

There are many counts of this clonotype. V and J are TRBV6-1 and TRBJ2-2, with a weak D call TRBD1 (5 bases). Between the trimmed V and J ends, which lost 10 bases and 7 bases, there was a span of 16 bases. This CDR3 region has 13 residues. From germline, CDR1 is MNHNS and CDR2 SASEGT. CDR3 DNA: TGTGCCATCTACCCAGGGTGGGACGGGGAGCTGTTTTTT. This encodes CAIYPGWDGELFF.

In its sample, this clonotype was seen many times. The chain links TRBV12-3 or TRBV12-4 to TRBJ2-7; 14 nucleotides agree with TRBD2. This CDR3 comprises 17 residues. Trimming took 3 bases from V and 5 from J; bases not matched to a gene: 9. The CDR3 DNA follows: TGTGCCAGCAGTTTCGGAGGCGGACTAGCGGGAGGCGACGAGCAGTACTTC. Its protein is CASSFGGGLAGGDEQYF.

This clonotype has a handful of counts. The chain couples TRBV14 to TRBJ1-1, with D uncertain. There are 12 residues in the CDR3. Per germline, CDR1 SGHDN and CDR2 FVKESK. Between the trimmed V and J ends, which lost 1 base and 7 bases, there was a span of 7 bases. CDR3 residues: CASSQGSGEAFF. CDR3 nucleotide sequence: TGTGCCAGCAGCCAAGGATCTGGTGAAGCTTTCTTT. The variable domain in full, completed from reference TRBV14 and TRBJ1-1, reads EAGVTQFPSHSVIEKGQTVTLRCDPISGHDNLYWYRRVMGKEIKFLLHFVKESKQDESGMPNNRFLAERTGGTYSTLKVQPAELEDSGVYFCASSQGSGEAFFGQGTRLTVV.

This clonotype was picked up a small number of times. The chain is built from TRBV5-1 and TRBJ2-2, with a tentative D call TRBD1 (6 bases). Germline CDR1 SGHRS, CDR2 YFSETQ. The V end was cut by 2 bases, the J end by 5 bases, with 13 bases between. This CDR3 has 15 residues. The CDR3 DNA reads as TGCGCCAGCAGCTTACAGGGATCGGGGACCGGGGAGCTGTTTTTT. Its translation: CASSLQGSGTGELFF.

This clonotype has ten or more counts. The chain joins TRBV4-3 to TRBJ1-1, with a possible D match to TRBD1 (6 bases). Germline loops: CDR1 LGHNA, CDR2 YSLEER. The CDR3 covers 14 residues. Trimming cost V 4 bases and J 4 bases, with 13 bases left between them. The CDR3 nucleotides read TGCGCCAGCAGCCGGGCACAGGGAGCCACTGAAGCTTTCTTT. It codes for CASSRAQGATEAFF.

Many counts were recorded for this clonotype. The chain recombines TRBV5-1 with TRBJ1-1; D might be TRBD1 (5 bases). CDR1 SGHRS and CDR2 YFSETQ come from the germline V gene. The CDR3 is made up of 15 amino acids. Trimming took off 0 bases at V and 3 bases at J, with 12 bases between the two ends. CDR3 DNA: TGCGCCAGCAGCTTGGCATTGCAGGGTTACACTGAAGCTTTCTTT. Residues: CASSLALQGYTEAFF.

This clonotype was recorded at least ten times. V gene TRBV6-5 combines with J gene TRBJ2-7; 7 nucleotides agree with TRBD2. The V segment lost 0 bases and the J segment 0 bases; nucleotides outside the gene matches: 5. Germline V gives CDR1 MNHEY, CDR2 SVGAGI. The CDR3 runs to 16 residues. The CDR3 sequence: CASSYSTSASSYEQYF. The CDR3 bases are TGTGCCAGCAGTTACTCAACTAGCGCCAGCTCCTACGAGCAGTACTTC.

At least ten counts were recorded for this clonotype. The chain recombines TRBV2 with TRBJ1-6; D remains unclear. The CDR3 extends over 14 amino acids. V shed 4 bases and J shed 4 bases, with 8 bases lying between them. Germline V CDR1 and CDR2: SNHLY, FYNNEI. The CDR3 loop reads CASSASQYNSPLHF. The CDR3, as DNA: TGTGCCAGCAGTGCTAGTCAGTATAATTCACCCCTCCACTTT.

This clonotype was seen a few times. This chain's CDR3 is CASSLGAGPEQFF. CDR3 in DNA: TGTGCCAGCAGCTTAGGGGCAGGGCCTGAGCAGTTCTTC. The chain joins TRBV7-9 to TRBJ2-1; perhaps TRBD1 as D (5 bases). Trimming removed 1 base at V and 9 bases at J, with 10 bases between. Germline lookup yields CDR1 SEHNR and CDR2 FQNEAQ (reference sequence). CDR3 size: 13 residues.

In this sample, this clonotype turned up many times. The chain has TRBV27 and TRBJ1-2; D is possibly TRBD1 (5 bases). The CDR3 extends over 17 amino acids. In germline, CDR1 is MNHEY, CDR2 SMNVEV (reference sequence). V was shortened by 6 bases and J by 4 bases, with 24 bases between the two germline ends. This CDR3 reads CASSPEREGHLTYGYTF. The CDR3 DNA follows: TGTGCCAGCAGCCCTGAGCGAGAGGGGCATTTAACCTATGGCTACACCTTC.

This clonotype has a count of ten or more. The V and J genes are TRBV20-1 and TRBJ1-5; D not certain. Germline CDR1 DFQATT, CDR2 SNEGSKA (reference sequence). The CDR3 contains 15 residues. The V and J ends lost 1 base and 1 base respectively, with 11 bases between them. CDR3: CSARVAGASNQPQHF. The DNA for the CDR3 is TGCAGTGCTAGAGTGGCTGGAGCCAGCAATCAGCCCCAGCATTTT.

The sample holds many counts of this clonotype. The rearrangement joins TRBV9 to TRBJ1-3; TRBD1 agrees at 8 bases. This CDR3 spans 15 amino acids. The germline V gene encodes CDR1 SGDLS and CDR2 YYNGEE. J lost 3 bases, V lost 0 bases, and 2 bases had no gene match. CDR3 protein: CASSVGTGSGNTIYF. As DNA, the CDR3 is TGTGCCAGCAGCGTAGGGACAGGGAGTGGAAACACCATATATTTT.

This clonotype was recorded many times. This chain joins TRBV29-1 and TRBJ2-5; 11 nucleotides line up with TRBD1. The CDR3 covers 14 residues. Germline V gene lookup returns CDR1 SQVTM and CDR2 ANQGSEA. The junction had 7 bases not matched to a gene; V was cut back by 7 bases and J by 3 bases. CDR3 coding DNA: TGCAGCGCACAACCGGGACAGGGGGAAGAGACCCAGTACTTC. Translating it yields CSAQPGQGEETQYF.

This clonotype was detected many times. The genes are TRBV29-1 and TRBJ2-7; D gene uncertain. Trimming removed 0 bases from V and 7 bases from J, with 10 bases in between. Germline CDR1 SQVTM, CDR2 ANQGSEA. The CDR3 runs to 12 residues. CDR3 protein: CSVEDSRAEQYF. The CDR3 bases are TGCAGCGTTGAAGACAGCCGGGCGGAGCAGTACTTC.